This passage covers 2 T cell receptor beta chains from one sample sequenced in a study of T cells after yellow fever vaccination (dated by TCRdb to between 2018 and 2020). The treatment or condition label on this specimen signifies: live attenuated yellow fever vaccine strain. Libraries were built with 5' RACE. Sequencing was performed on an Illumina HiSeq 2500. TCRdb reanalyzed the raw reads on its own, using fastp at Q25 for trimming and MiXCR for clone calling, and kept in-frame beta chains. Rows are combined by CDR3 protein, so each entry shows the most common genes and DNA. The sample profile shows some 600,000 distinct CDR3 sequences; around a sixth of them were found once. The ten most abundant clones make up around 15% of the sample. The sample was PBMCs, taken around 5 days after the first yellow fever vaccination. These TCRs come from a man younger than 35 who received the YFV17D yellow fever vaccine.

In its sample, this clonotype was seen a few times. The genes are TRBV4-3 and TRBJ1-2; 8 bases line up with TRBD1. This CDR3 is 16 amino acids long. Germline CDR1 reads LGHNA; CDR2 reads YSLEER. The junction had 11 bases not matched to a gene; V was cut back by 0 bases and J by 8 bases. Here the CDR3 DNA reads TGCGCCAGCAGCCAAGATCTGGGCAGGGGGCAAGGGGGCTACACCTTC. Translation gives CASSQDLGRGQGGYTF.

This clonotype has only a few counts. The chain has TRBV7-2 and TRBJ2-7; D may be TRBD2 (5 bases). The CDR3 covers 15 residues. Deletions cut 5 bases from V and 2 bases from J, with 16 bases between. The germline V gene encodes CDR1 SGHTA and CDR2 FQGNSA. CDR3 DNA: TGTGCCAGCAGCCCCGGATTTAGCGACCCCTACGAGCAGTACTTC. Translated, it gives CASSPGFSDPYEQYF.